These T cell receptor beta chains were read from a single sample in a study of T cell clusters in autoimmune cytopenias. TCRdb processed the multiplex PCR reads again and assigns one entry to each CDR3 protein, with no DNA. This sample lists about 4,000 distinct CDR3 sequences; its ten largest clones have under 15%. The sequencing sample was made of peripheral blood. The receptors were gathered from a human donor with an autoimmune cytopenia or autoimmune hepatitis (not recorded which). CDR3s include the opening cysteine and the closing phenylalanine or tryptophan. Not all rows give a size; the values are once, few, many and, for expanded clones, a class.

V: TRBV12-3/TRBV12-4; size: -; length: 14; J: TRBJ2-7; CDR3: CASSRQGRSYEQYF
V: TRBV18; size: -; length: 14; J: TRBJ2-1; CDR3: CASSQLPAYNEQFF
V: TRBV5-6; size: large; length: 14; J: TRBJ2-5; CDR3: CASSLARGRETQYF
V: TRBV27; size: medium-sized; length: 13; J: TRBJ2-7; CDR3: CASSSGQGREQYF
V: TRBV19; size: large; length: 15; J: TRBJ2-7; CDR3: CASSMTSGNPYEQYF
V: TRBV30; size: medium-sized; length: 13; J: TRBJ2-3; CDR3: CAGGGISTDTQYF
V: TRBV29-1; size: large; length: 13; J: TRBJ2-7; CDR3: CSVGGGRGYEQYF
V: TRBV20-1; size: -; length: 16; J: TRBJ1-1; CDR3: CSARDLRQAVNTEAFF
V: TRBV29-1; size: medium-sized; length: 12; J: TRBJ1-1; CDR3: CSVVVGNTEAFF
V: TRBV6-1; size: medium-sized; length: 14; J: TRBJ1-6; CDR3: CASSMTGTGPSLHF
V: TRBV30; size: -; length: 15; J: TRBJ2-3; CDR3: CAWSPGQGFTDTQYF
V: TRBV30; size: medium-sized; length: 13; J: TRBJ1-4; CDR3: CAWIHGAGEKLFF
V: TRBV4-3; size: -; length: 14; J: TRBJ1-6; CDR3: CASSPGGAGSPLHF
V: TRBV29-1; size: medium-sized; length: 15; J: TRBJ1-4; CDR3: CSVSGGATTNEKLFF
V: TRBV30; size: medium-sized; length: 11; J: TRBJ1-2; CDR3: CAWSDKGGYTF
V: TRBV6-1; size: medium-sized; length: 13; J: TRBJ2-1; CDR3: CASSLGSSSEQFF
V: TRBV7-9; size: medium-sized; length: 13; J: TRBJ2-7; CDR3: CASSPGDTYEQYF
V: TRBV27; size: medium-sized; length: 16; J: TRBJ2-2; CDR3: CASSVQGPSNTGELFF
V: TRBV12-3/TRBV12-4; size: -; length: 13; J: TRBJ1-5; CDR3: CASSLNPNQPQHF
V: TRBV29-1; size: medium-sized; length: 13; J: TRBJ1-1; CDR3: CSVVGSFNTEAFF
V: TRBV6-2/TRBV6-3; size: -; length: 15; J: TRBJ1-5; CDR3: CASEGDRGQGQPQHF
V: TRBV11-1; size: medium-sized; length: 15; J: TRBJ2-3; CDR3: CASSLEGASTDTQYF
V: TRBV18; size: medium-sized; length: 17; J: TRBJ2-3; CDR3: CASSPPRTGRSTDTQYF
V: TRBV6-5; size: medium-sized; length: 14; J: TRBJ2-7; CDR3: CASSVRQLGLEQYF
V: TRBV5-6; size: -; length: 12; J: TRBJ2-1; CDR3: CASSPLWDEQFF
V: TRBV4-2; size: -; length: 15; J: TRBJ2-5; CDR3: CASSQGWTGQETQYF
V: TRBV7-6; size: medium-sized; length: 14; J: TRBJ2-7; CDR3: CASSLEGRGDEQYF
V: TRBV6-5; size: -; length: 12; J: TRBJ2-5; CDR3: CASSRPGKTQYF
V: TRBV4-1; size: -; length: 16; J: TRBJ2-3; CDR3: CASSLLAGAGTDTQYF
V: TRBV6-5; size: medium-sized; length: 14; J: TRBJ2-2; CDR3: CASSPFANTGELFF
V: TRBV19; size: medium-sized; length: 15; J: TRBJ2-7; CDR3: CASSIGSVVAYEQYF
V: TRBV6-1; size: -; length: 17; J: TRBJ2-3; CDR3: CASSEGNSGVSTDTQYF
V: TRBV19; size: medium-sized; length: 15; J: TRBJ2-1; CDR3: CASSGAGGLSNEQFF
V: TRBV19; size: -; length: 14; J: TRBJ1-1; CDR3: CASSPLDTSGGAFF
V: TRBV15; size: -; length: 13; J: TRBJ2-2; CDR3: CATSRAGTGELFF
V: TRBV12-3/TRBV12-4; size: medium-sized; length: 16; J: TRBJ1-5; CDR3: CASTPSGTGEGQPQHF
V: TRBV12-3/TRBV12-4; size: medium-sized; length: 13; J: TRBJ2-1; CDR3: CVTGRTAVDEQFF
V: TRBV6-6; size: -; length: 14; J: TRBJ1-1; CDR3: CASSSRTGGTEAFF
V: TRBV19; size: -; length: 13; J: TRBJ1-5; CDR3: CASTHFRDQPQHF
V: TRBV27; size: medium-sized; length: 13; J: TRBJ1-1; CDR3: CASSLLGHTEAFF
V: TRBV6-5; size: medium-sized; length: 11; J: TRBJ1-1; CDR3: CASSYSYEAFF
V: TRBV27; size: -; length: 15; J: TRBJ2-5; CDR3: CASSSGQGITGTQYF
V: TRBV6-5; size: medium-sized; length: 16; J: TRBJ2-3; CDR3: CASSYGAGARTDTQYF
V: TRBV5-1; size: -; length: 13; J: TRBJ2-5; CDR3: CASNREGQETQYF
V: TRBV6-4; size: medium-sized; length: 16; J: TRBJ2-2; CDR3: CASSDSKGAGTGELFF
V: TRBV6-5; size: medium-sized; length: 16; J: TRBJ2-3; CDR3: CASSYLLAGSPDTQYF
V: TRBV30; size: medium-sized; length: 15; J: TRBJ1-2; CDR3: CAWSVGTGSVYGYTF
V: TRBV19; size: medium-sized; length: 13; J: TRBJ1-2; CDR3: CASGQGQDYGYTF
V: TRBV6-5; size: medium-sized; length: 13; J: TRBJ2-7; CDR3: CASSSAWAYEQYF
V: TRBV5-1; size: -; length: 15; J: TRBJ2-7; CDR3: CASSLYPGPRYEQYF
V: TRBV30; size: medium-sized; length: 14; J: TRBJ2-7; CDR3: CAWSRLAGGYEQYF
V: TRBV5-1; size: medium-sized; length: 15; J: TRBJ2-2; CDR3: CASSLADRNTGELFF
V: TRBV27; size: medium-sized; length: 13; J: TRBJ1-2; CDR3: CASSPRTAHGYTF
V: TRBV19; size: medium-sized; length: 12; J: TRBJ1-5; CDR3: CASNPGGQPQHF
V: TRBV20-1; size: -; length: 13; J: TRBJ2-1; CDR3: CSVIGLVLYEQFF